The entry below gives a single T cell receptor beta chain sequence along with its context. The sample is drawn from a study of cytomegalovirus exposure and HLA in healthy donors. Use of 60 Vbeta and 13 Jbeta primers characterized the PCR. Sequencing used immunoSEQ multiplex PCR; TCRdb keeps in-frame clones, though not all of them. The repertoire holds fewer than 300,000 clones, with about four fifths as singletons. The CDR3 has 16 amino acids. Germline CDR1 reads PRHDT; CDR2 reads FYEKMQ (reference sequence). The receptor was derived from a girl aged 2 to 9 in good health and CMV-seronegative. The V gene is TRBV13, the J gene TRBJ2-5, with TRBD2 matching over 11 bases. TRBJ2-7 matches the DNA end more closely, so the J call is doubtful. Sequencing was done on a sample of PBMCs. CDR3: CASSTGTSGFSYEQYF. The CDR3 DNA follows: TGTGCCAGCAGCACCGGGACTAGCGGATTCTCCTACGAGCAGTACTTC.